This TCR beta chain derives from a study of blood T cells in healthy people across ages. Overall study findings and caveats: PBMCs were not sorted, which prevented a conclusive comparison of naive versus antigen-experienced cells. There was no known CMV status for donors, so expanded clonotype changes were possibly confounded. A roughly linear age-dependent decrease characterized TCR beta diversity per million T cells.

Per germline, CDR1 SQVTM and CDR2 ANQGSEA. This CDR3 has 11 residues. V lost 5 bases and J 3 bases, leaving 8 bases between the germline ends. Primed by a sample-barcoded 5' primer and a J-beta primer mix, a second PCR proceeded for about 7 to 11 cycles. TCRdb independently ran MiXCR on the 5' RACE reads; one entry per CDR3 protein. Here the sample spans about 1.7 million distinct CDR3 sequences, approximately 28% being singletons. Remarks on this clonotype: As yet, its antigen is unknown. With a much larger clone just one base away, this may be a read error.

The chain is built from TRBV29-1 and TRBJ2-7, with D perhaps matching TRBD2 (6 bases). This receptor was obtained from a woman aged 25 to 39 in good health. The sequencing input was blood. The CDR3, as DNA: TGCAGCGTTAGGGACTGCTACGAGCAGTACTTC. Amino acid sequence: CSVRDCYEQYF.